Below are 28 T cell receptor beta chains sequenced from a single sample in a study of cytomegalovirus exposure and HLA in healthy donors. Libraries were prepared by immunoSEQ multiplex PCR; TCRdb keeps only in-frame clonotypes and omits some of them. Here the sample spans about 360,000 clones, 75% to 90% being singletons. The sample comprised PBMCs. The receptors come from a woman under 30 in good health and CMV-seronegative.

The V gene is TRBV6-1, the J gene TRBJ1-3; D gene uncertain. Germline V lookup: CDR1 MNHNS, CDR2 SASEGT. This CDR3 is 13 amino acids long. Trimming took off 8 bases at V and 0 bases at J, with 8 bases between the two ends. CDR3 amino acids: CASRSDSGNTIYF. The CDR3 nucleotides are TGTGCCAGCCGGTCCGACTCTGGAAACACCATATATTTT.

This clone has just a few counts. The CDR3 DNA sequence: TGTGCCAGCAGCATGGGAGGGTACGCTCAGCCCCAGCATTTT. This codes for CASSMGGYAQPQHF. This chain connects TRBV28 to TRBJ1-5, with D hard to call. The germline V and J ends were trimmed by 6 bases and 6 bases, with 15 bases remaining between them. The CDR3 is 14 amino acids. The V gene's germline CDR1 is MDHEN and CDR2 SYDVKM.

The gene calls are TRBV7-9 and TRBJ2-4; 7 bases are a match to TRBD2. V lost 1 base and J lost 1; bases outside the gene matches: 4. The CDR3 totals 16 residues. In germline, CDR1 is SEHNR, CDR2 FQNEAQ (reference sequence). For the CDR3, the DNA is TGTGCCAGCAGCTTAGGAGCGGGACGTGCCAAAAACATTCAGTACTTC. As protein: CASSLGAGRAKNIQYF.

The genes are TRBV10-3 and TRBJ1-1; no clear D. The CDR3 has 14 amino acids. Germline V gene data show CDR1 as ENHRY and CDR2 as SYGVKD. V was pared by 5 bases and J by 1 base, with 11 bases between. CDR3 loop: CAISPANTNTEAFF. CDR3 bases: TGTGCCATCAGTCCCGCCAACACGAACACTGAAGCTTTCTTT.

The rearrangement uses TRBV5-6 and TRBJ2-2; TRBD1 is a possible D gene (6 bases). Germline V gene sequence: CDR1 SGHDT, CDR2 YYEEEE. The CDR3 runs to 16 residues. Trimming removed 4 bases from V and 3 bases from J, with 16 bases in between. The CDR3 coding sequence is TGTGCCAGCAGCGGGGACACAGAGGGGTACACCGGGGAGCTGTTTTTT. It translates to CASSGDTEGYTGELFF. The full variable domain, in which reference TRBV5-6 and TRBJ2-2 provide the parts outside the CDR3, is DAGVTQSPTHLIKTRGQQVTLRCSPKSGHDTVSWYQQALGQGPQFIFQYYEEEERQRGNFPDRFSGHQFPNYSSELNVNALLLGDSALYLCASSGDTEGYTGELFFGEGSRLTVL.

The chain links TRBV5-4 to TRBJ1-4; 9 bases are a match to TRBD1. The CDR3 runs 15 residues. Trimming at V came to 2 bases and at J to 5 bases, leaving 4 bases not matched to a gene. Per germline, CDR1 SGHNT and CDR2 YYREEE (reference sequence). CDR3 loop: CASSLSDRGNEKLFF. CDR3 in DNA: TGTGCCAGCAGCTTATCGGACAGGGGAAATGAAAAACTGTTTTTT.

This chain joins TRBV10-3 and TRBJ2-7; TRBD2 aligns across 12 bases. The CDR3 loop spans 14 amino acids. Germline CDR1 is ENHRY and CDR2 is SYGVKD. V lost 11 bases, J lost 6 bases, and 11 bases stayed unmatched. This chain's CDR3 is CAGSRLAGVSEQYF. The CDR3 nucleotides are TGTGCCGGCAGTCGACTAGCGGGAGTAAGCGAGCAGTACTTC.

The J gene is TRBJ1-5, the V gene TRBV27; 8 bases map to TRBD1. The CDR3 runs 16 residues. Germline-derived CDR1 and CDR2 are MNHEY and SMNVEV (reference sequence). The V segment lost 4 bases and the J segment 2 bases; nucleotides outside the gene matches: 7. Here the CDR3 reads CASSSPGQGGNQPQHF. CDR3 coding DNA: TGTGCCAGCAGTTCCCCCGGACAGGGAGGCAATCAGCCCCAGCATTTT.

This chain links TRBV27 with TRBJ2-1; 8 bases align to TRBD2. Germline CDR1 MNHEY, CDR2 SMNVEV (reference sequence). The V gene end was trimmed by 2 bases and the J gene end by 4 bases; junction bases not matched to a gene: 4. This CDR3 has 15 residues. CDR3 DNA sequence: TGTGCCAGCAGTTTAGTGCGGGAGGTTTACAATGAGCAGTTCTTC. Amino acid sequence: CASSLVREVYNEQFF.

CDR3 sequence reads: CASRKDKGAVRDEQYF. The CDR3 nucleotides are TGTGCCAGCCGCAAAGATAAGGGGGCAGTTCGGGACGAGCAGTACTTC. This chain joins TRBV28 and TRBJ2-7; 7 bases fit TRBD1. The germline V gene has CDR1 MDHEN and CDR2 SYDVKM. Trimming removed 8 bases from V and 5 bases from J; junction bases left unmatched: 18. The CDR3 loop spans 16 amino acids.

The chain has TRBV6-1 and TRBJ2-7; tentative D call: TRBD1 (6 bases). V was pared by 3 bases and J by 0 bases, with 12 bases between. The CDR3 totals 15 residues. Germline V gene lookup returns CDR1 MNHNS and CDR2 SASEGT. CDR3 nucleotide sequence: TGTGCCAGCAGTGAGTTCAGGACAGCCTCCTACGAGCAGTACTTC. It yields the protein CASSEFRTASYEQYF.

The chain links TRBV30 to TRBJ2-5, with 14 bases matching TRBD2. This CDR3 comprises 17 residues. Trimming cost V 1 base and J 5 bases; bases outside gene matches: 9. CDR1 and CDR2 from the germline V gene are GTSNPN and SVGIG (reference sequence). The CDR3 reads CAWSGTGTSGGRETQYF. In DNA form, the CDR3 reads TGTGCCTGGAGTGGGACAGGGACTAGCGGGGGTAGGGAGACCCAGTACTTC.

This clone was picked up a small number of times. The rearrangement uses TRBV6-1 and TRBJ1-3; the D is unclear. The ends were cut back, 0 bases at V and 0 bases at J, with 9 bases in the middle. This CDR3 has 16 residues. Germline CDR1 MNHNS, CDR2 SASEGT. The CDR3: CASSEAEGDSGNTIYF. In DNA form, the CDR3 reads TGTGCCAGCAGTGAAGCGGAGGGAGACTCTGGAAACACCATATATTTT.

This clone was counted many times. The chain couples TRBV28 to TRBJ2-7; 9 nucleotides match TRBD2. Trimming cost V 8 bases and J 1 base; bases outside gene matches: 9. This CDR3 is built from 15 residues. From germline, CDR1 is MDHEN and CDR2 SYDVKM. The CDR3 DNA is TGTGCCAGCTCCACCTTAGCGGGGGTGTCCTACGAGCAGTACTTC. As protein: CASSTLAGVSYEQYF. Drawing the rest from reference TRBV28 and TRBJ2-7, the complete variable domain is DVKVTQSSRYLVKRTGEKVFLECVQDMDHENMFWYRQDPGLGLRLIYFSYDVKMKEKGDIPEGYSVSREKKERFSLILESASTNQTSMYLCASSTLAGVSYEQYFGPGTRLTVT.

The genes are TRBV27 and TRBJ2-1; 12 bases line up with TRBD2. The CDR3 totals 17 residues. V dropped 5 bases and J dropped 1; count of bases not matched to a gene: 6. Germline V gene data show CDR1 as MNHEY and CDR2 as SMNVEV (reference sequence). CDR3: CASSPTGLAGSYNEQFF. The CDR3 bases are TGTGCCAGCAGTCCCACCGGACTAGCGGGGTCCTACAATGAGCAGTTCTTC.

The rearrangement joins TRBV27 to TRBJ2-1; D call uncertain. The CDR3 totals 15 residues. Looked up from germline, CDR1 is MNHEY and CDR2 is SMNVEV (reference sequence). Trimming took 2 bases from V and 0 from J, leaving 8 bases between them. CDR3 residues: CASSLKQFSYNEQFF. CDR3 DNA sequence: TGTGCCAGCAGTTTAAAACAGTTCTCCTACAATGAGCAGTTCTTC.

This clone was observed once. The rearrangement joins TRBV7-6 to TRBJ2-3; TRBD2 agrees at 11 bases. The junction had 3 bases not matched to a gene; V was cut back by 1 base and J by 6 bases. The CDR3 has 15 amino acids. The germline gives CDR1 SGHVS, CDR2 FNYEAQ. The CDR3 sequence is CASSLDPSGGDTQYF. The CDR3 DNA follows: TGTGCCAGCAGCTTAGACCCTAGCGGGGGGGATACGCAGTATTTT.

V is TRBV4-1 and J is TRBJ2-1; no clear D. Trimming shortened V by 4 bases and J by 3 bases, and 10 bases separated the two germline ends. The CDR3 has 14 amino acids. Germline V lookup: CDR1 MGHRA, CDR2 YSYEKL. The CDR3 region has the DNA TGCGCCAGCAGCCCATTACCGGGCTACAATGAGCAGTTCTTC. Translating gives CASSPLPGYNEQFF.

This clone showed up just a few times. The same CDR3 arises from other DNA sequences in this sample as well. The chain has TRBV30 and TRBJ1-1; no reliable D call. The ends were cut back, 5 bases at V and 0 bases at J, with 7 bases in the middle. The CDR3 runs 12 residues. Per the germline V gene, CDR1 is GTSNPN and CDR2 is SVGIG (reference sequence). CDR3 sequence: CAWSHVNTEAFF. As DNA, the CDR3 is TGTGCCTGGTCACATGTGAACACTGAAGCTTTCTTT.

V usage is TRBV7-3 and J usage is TRBJ2-2; 10 nucleotides agree with TRBD2. Trimming at V came to 5 bases and at J to 9 bases, leaving 12 bases not matched to a gene. The CDR3 is made up of 16 amino acids. From germline, CDR1 is SGHTA and CDR2 FQGTGA. The DNA of the CDR3 is TGTGCCAGCAGCCACCCCCTAGCGGGAGTCAAAAGGGAGCTGTTTTTT. It translates to CASSHPLAGVKRELFF.

The chain carries TRBV2 and TRBJ2-4, with 11 positions matching TRBD2. The V gene end was trimmed by 8 bases and the J gene end by 2 bases; junction bases not matched to a gene: 17. Germline V lookup: CDR1 SNHLY, CDR2 FYNNEI. The CDR3 has 19 residues. The DNA for the CDR3 is TGTGCCAGCGCGCCTTCAGTACTAGCGGGGGTCGGAACCAAAAACATTCAGTACTTC. It specifies CASAPSVLAGVGTKNIQYF.

The chain carries TRBV28 and TRBJ2-7; D perhaps matches TRBD2 (5 bases). V was shortened by 2 bases and J by 3 bases, with 17 bases between the two germline ends. Germline assignment: CDR1 MDHEN and CDR2 SYDVKM. The CDR3 is 16 amino acids. Here the CDR3 DNA reads TGTGCCAGCAGTTTAGGTACTAGAGGCGTCGTCTACGAGCAGTACTTC. This translates into CASSLGTRGVVYEQYF.

The chain is built from TRBV2 and TRBJ1-2; possibly TRBD1 for D (5 bases). The CDR3 spans 12 residues. V was pared by 4 bases and J by 5 bases, with 8 bases between. The germline V gene encodes CDR1 SNHLY and CDR2 FYNNEI. The CDR3 DNA reads as TGTGCCAGCAGTGGGGGCCTTTATGGCTACACCTTC. This translates into CASSGGLYGYTF.

The J gene is TRBJ2-6, the V gene TRBV30; no reliable D call. The CDR3 covers 15 residues. Trimming cost V 8 bases and J 0 bases, with 14 bases left between them. In germline, CDR1 is GTSNPN, CDR2 SVGIG (reference sequence). The CDR3 nucleotides read TGTGCCCGACTTATCTCGGGCTCTGGGGCCAACGTCCTGACTTTC. It yields the protein CARLISGSGANVLTF.

The chain uses TRBV4-1 and TRBJ2-1, with D perhaps matching TRBD1 (8 bases). CDR1 and CDR2 (germline): MGHRA, YSYEKL. The CDR3 totals 14 residues. Trimming took 1 base from V and 10 from J, leaving 14 bases between them. The CDR3 loop is CASSQATGGDEQFF. In DNA, the CDR3 is TGCGCCAGCAGCCAAGCAACAGGGGGGGACGAGCAGTTCTTC.

This clone has a handful of counts. Germline and junction disagree at one end, which may indicate a read error. The rearrangement joins TRBV2 to TRBJ2-2; a possible D gene is TRBD2 (6 bases). This CDR3 comprises 11 residues. Per the germline V gene, CDR1 is SNHLY and CDR2 is FYNNEI. CDR3 protein: CASSEAGEVFF. CDR3 coding DNA: TGTGCCAGCAGTGAAGCTGGGGAGGTGTTTTTT.

The CDR3 nucleotides are TGTGCCAGCAGCTTAGTCAGTGGGACTGCCGATGAAAAACTGTTTTTT. Translation gives CASSLVSGTADEKLFF. The V and J genes are TRBV7-6 and TRBJ1-4; TRBD1 might be the D (5 bases). The CDR3 totals 16 residues. V gave up 1 base and J gave up 6 bases, with 15 bases separating them. Germline CDR1 SGHVS, CDR2 FNYEAQ.

This clone was observed a few times. This chain links TRBV10-1 with TRBJ2-7; TRBD1 matches 12 bases. CDR1 is WNHNN, CDR2 SYGVQD, per germline (reference sequence). Trimming at V came to 4 bases and at J to 0 bases, leaving 1 base not matched to a gene. This CDR3 spans 15 amino acids. Written as DNA, the CDR3 is TGCGCCAGCAGTGGGGACAGGGGGCCCTCCTACGAGCAGTACTTC. This translates into CASSGDRGPSYEQYF.